This TCR beta chain was retrieved from a study of early T cells in non-severe SARS-CoV-2 infection. This clonotype was found many times. Individual cDNA molecules received unique molecular identifiers during library preparation. Each CDR3 protein is one row after TCRdb ran MiXCR on the 5' RACE reads. The sample has 65,000 to 85,000 distinct CDR3 sequences, 10% seen once. This CDR3 has 15 residues. The germline CDR1 and CDR2 sequences are SGDLS and YYNGEE. V was pared by 4 bases and J by 1 base, with 15 bases between. The sample here was whole blood, taken at baseline. The chain links TRBV9 to TRBJ2-7; D perhaps matches TRBD2 (5 bases). This TCR came from an adult who was a healthcare worker with PCR-confirmed SARS-CoV-2 infection or an uninfected control (not recorded which). The CDR3 loop is CASSKGGSGSYEQYF. CDR3 in DNA: TGTGCCAGCAGCAAGGGTGGGTCGGGATCCTACGAGCAGTACTTC.